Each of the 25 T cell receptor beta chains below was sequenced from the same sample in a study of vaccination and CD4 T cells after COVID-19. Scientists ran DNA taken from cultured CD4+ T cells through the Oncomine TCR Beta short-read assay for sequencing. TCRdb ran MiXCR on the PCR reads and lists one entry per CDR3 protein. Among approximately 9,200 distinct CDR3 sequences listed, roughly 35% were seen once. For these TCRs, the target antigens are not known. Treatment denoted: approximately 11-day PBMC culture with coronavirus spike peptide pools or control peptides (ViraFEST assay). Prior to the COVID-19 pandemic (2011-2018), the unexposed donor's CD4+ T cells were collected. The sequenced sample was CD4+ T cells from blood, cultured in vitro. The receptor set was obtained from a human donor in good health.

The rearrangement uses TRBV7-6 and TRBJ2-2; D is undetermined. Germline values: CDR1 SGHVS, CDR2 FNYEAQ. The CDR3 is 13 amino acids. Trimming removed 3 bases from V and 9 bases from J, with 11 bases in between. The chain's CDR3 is CASSLIVGRELFF. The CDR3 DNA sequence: TGTGCCAGCAGCTTGATAGTAGGAAGGGAGCTGTTTTTT.

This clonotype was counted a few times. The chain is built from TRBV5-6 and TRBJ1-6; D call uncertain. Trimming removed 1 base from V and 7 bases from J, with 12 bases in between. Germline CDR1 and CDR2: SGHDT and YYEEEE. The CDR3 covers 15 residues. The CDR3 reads CASSLLAGSNSPLHF. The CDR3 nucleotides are TGTGCCAGCAGCTTGTTGGCCGGGTCGAATTCACCCCTCCACTTT.

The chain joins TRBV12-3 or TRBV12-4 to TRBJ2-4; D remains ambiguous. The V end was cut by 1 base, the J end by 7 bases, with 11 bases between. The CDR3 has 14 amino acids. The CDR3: CASSLGWDRNIQYF. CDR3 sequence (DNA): TGTGCCAGCAGTTTAGGCTGGGATCGGAACATTCAGTACTTC.

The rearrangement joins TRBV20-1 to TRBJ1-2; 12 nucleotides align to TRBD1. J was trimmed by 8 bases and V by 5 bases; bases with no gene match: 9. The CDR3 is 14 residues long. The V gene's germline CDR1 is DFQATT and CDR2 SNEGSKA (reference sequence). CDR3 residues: CSALRDRGQDGYTF. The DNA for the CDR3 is TGCAGTGCTTTGCGGGACAGGGGGCAAGACGGCTACACCTTC.

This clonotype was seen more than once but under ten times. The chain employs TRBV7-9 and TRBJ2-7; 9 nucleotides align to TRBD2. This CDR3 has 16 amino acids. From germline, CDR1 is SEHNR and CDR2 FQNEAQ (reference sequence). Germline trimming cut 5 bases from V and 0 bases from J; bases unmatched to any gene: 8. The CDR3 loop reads CASSTGGGRASYEQYF. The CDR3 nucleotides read TGTGCCAGCAGCACCGGGGGCGGGAGGGCCTCCTACGAGCAGTACTTC.

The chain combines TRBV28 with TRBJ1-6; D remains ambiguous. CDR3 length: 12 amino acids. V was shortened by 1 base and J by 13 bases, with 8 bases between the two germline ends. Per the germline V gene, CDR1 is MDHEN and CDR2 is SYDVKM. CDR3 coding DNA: TGTGCCAGCAGTTTATCTGTTTATCCCCTCCACTTT. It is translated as CASSLSVYPLHF.

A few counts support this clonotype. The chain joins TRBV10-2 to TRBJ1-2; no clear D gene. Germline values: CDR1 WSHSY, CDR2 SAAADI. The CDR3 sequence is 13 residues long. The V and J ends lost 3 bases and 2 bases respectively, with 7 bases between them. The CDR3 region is CASSDLANYGYTF. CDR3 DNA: TGCGCCAGCAGTGATCTGGCCAACTATGGCTACACCTTC.

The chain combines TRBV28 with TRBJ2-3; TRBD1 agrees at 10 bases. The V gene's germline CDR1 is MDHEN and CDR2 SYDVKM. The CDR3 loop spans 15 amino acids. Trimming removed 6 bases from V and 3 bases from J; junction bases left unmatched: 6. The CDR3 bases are TGTGCCAGCAGCGCCGGGACAGGGGAGACAGATACGCAGTATTTT. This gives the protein CASSAGTGETDTQYF. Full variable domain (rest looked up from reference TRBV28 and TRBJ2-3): DVKVTQSSRYLVKRTGEKVFLECVQDMDHENMFWYRQDPGLGLRLIYFSYDVKMKEKGDIPEGYSVSREKKERFSLILESASTNQTSMYLCASSAGTGETDTQYFGPGTRLTVL.

CDR3 bases: TGTGCCAGCAGTTATCGGGCTGATAATTCACCCCTCCACTTT. This translates into CASSYRADNSPLHF. This sequence joins TRBV6-2 or TRBV6-3 and TRBJ1-6, with unresolved D. Per germline, CDR1 MNHEY and CDR2 SVGEGT. V lost 3 bases, J lost 5 bases, and 8 bases lay in between. This CDR3 contains 14 residues.

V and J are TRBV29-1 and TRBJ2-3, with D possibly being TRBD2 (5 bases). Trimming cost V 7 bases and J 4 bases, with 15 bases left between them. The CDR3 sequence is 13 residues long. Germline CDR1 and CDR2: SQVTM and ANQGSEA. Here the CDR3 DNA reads TGCAGCGGGGCTAGCTCGAGCTCAGATACGCAGTATTTT. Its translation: CSGASSSSDTQYF.

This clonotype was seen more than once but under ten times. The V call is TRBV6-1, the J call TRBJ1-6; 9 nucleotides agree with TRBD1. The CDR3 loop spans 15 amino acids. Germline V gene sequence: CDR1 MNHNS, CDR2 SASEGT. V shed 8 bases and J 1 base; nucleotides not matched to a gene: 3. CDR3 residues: CASRDRASYNSPLHF. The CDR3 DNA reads TGTGCCAGCCGGGACAGGGCGTCCTATAATTCACCCCTCCACTTT.

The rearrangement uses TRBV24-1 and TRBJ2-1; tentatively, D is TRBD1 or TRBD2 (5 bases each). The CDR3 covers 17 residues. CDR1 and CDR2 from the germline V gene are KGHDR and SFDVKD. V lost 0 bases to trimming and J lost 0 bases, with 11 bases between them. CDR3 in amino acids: CATSDLVGVSSYNEQFF. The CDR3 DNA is TGTGCCACCAGTGATTTGGTGGGGGTGAGCTCCTACAATGAGCAGTTCTTC.

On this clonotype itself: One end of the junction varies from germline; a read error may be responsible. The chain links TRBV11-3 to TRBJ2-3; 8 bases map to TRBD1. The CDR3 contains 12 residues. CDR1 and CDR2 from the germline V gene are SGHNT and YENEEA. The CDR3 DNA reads TGTGCCAGCAGCCGCGGGACAGGTACGCAGTATTTT. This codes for CASSRGTGTQYF.

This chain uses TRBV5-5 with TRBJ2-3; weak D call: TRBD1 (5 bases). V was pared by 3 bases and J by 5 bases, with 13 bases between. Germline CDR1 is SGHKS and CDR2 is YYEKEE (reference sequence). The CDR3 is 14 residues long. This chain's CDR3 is CASSSSTQGDTQYF. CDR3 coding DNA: TGTGCCAGCAGCTCCTCGACCCAGGGAGATACGCAGTATTTT.

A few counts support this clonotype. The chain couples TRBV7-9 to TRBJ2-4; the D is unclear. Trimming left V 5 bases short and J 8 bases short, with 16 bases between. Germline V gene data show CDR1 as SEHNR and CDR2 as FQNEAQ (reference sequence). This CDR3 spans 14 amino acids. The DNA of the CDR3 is TGTGCCAGCAGCACGCCGACGGCTAGGGACATTCAGTACTTC. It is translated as CASSTPTARDIQYF.

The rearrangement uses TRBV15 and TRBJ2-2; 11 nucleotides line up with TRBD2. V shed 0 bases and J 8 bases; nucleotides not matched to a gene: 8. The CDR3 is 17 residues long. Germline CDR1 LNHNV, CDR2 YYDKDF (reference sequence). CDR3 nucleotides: TGTGCCACCAGCAGAGATCGACTAGCGGGAAGCTCTGGGGAGCTGTTTTTT. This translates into CATSRDRLAGSSGELFF.

The CDR3 reads CSARDLLTSGPDTQYF. The CDR3 nucleotides read TGCAGTGCTAGAGATCTCCTAACTAGCGGGCCAGATACGCAGTATTTT. This chain uses TRBV20-1 with TRBJ2-3; TRBD2 matches 9 bases. CDR3 length: 16 residues. Germline V gives CDR1 DFQATT, CDR2 SNEGSKA (reference sequence). V shed 0 bases and J 4 bases; nucleotides not matched to a gene: 8.

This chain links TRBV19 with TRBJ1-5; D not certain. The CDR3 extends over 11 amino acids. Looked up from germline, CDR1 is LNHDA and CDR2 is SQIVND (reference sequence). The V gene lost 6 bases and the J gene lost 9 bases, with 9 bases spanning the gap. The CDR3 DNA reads TGTGCCAGTAGAACCTACTCGCCCCAGCATTTT. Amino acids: CASRTYSPQHF.

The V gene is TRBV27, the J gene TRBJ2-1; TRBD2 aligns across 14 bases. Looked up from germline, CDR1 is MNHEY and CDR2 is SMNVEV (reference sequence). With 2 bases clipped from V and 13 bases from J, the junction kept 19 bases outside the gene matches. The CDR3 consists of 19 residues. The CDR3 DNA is TGTGCCAGCAGTTTAGGAGGCGTCGGGACTAGCGGGGGATATAGCGTCCAGTTCTTC. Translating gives CASSLGGVGTSGGYSVQFF.

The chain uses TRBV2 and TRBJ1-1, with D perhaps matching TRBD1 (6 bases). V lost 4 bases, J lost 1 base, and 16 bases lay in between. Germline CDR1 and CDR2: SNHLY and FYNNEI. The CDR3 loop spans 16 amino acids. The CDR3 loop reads CASSAPGQGQNTEAFF. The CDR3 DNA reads TGTGCCAGCAGTGCCCCGGGGCAGGGACAGAACACTGAAGCTTTCTTT.

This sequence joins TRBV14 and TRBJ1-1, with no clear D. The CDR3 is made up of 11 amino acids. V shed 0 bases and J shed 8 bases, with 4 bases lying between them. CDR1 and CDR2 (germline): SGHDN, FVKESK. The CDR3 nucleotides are TGTGCCAGCAGCCAAGAGGCGGAAGCTTTCTTT. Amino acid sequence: CASSQEAEAFF.

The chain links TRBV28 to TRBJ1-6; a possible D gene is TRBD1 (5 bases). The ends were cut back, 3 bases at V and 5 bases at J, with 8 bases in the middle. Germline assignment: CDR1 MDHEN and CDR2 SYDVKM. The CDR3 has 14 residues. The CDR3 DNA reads TGTGCCAGCAGTTTTAGGGGAGATAATTCACCCCTCCACTTT. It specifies CASSFRGDNSPLHF.

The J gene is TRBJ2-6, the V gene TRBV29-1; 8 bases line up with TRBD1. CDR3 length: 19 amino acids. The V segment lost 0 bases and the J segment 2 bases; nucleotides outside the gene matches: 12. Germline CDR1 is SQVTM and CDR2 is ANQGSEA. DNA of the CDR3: TGCAGCGTTGAAGAGTTAGGAGGACAGGGCCGAACTGGGGCCAACGTCCTGACTTTC. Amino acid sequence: CSVEELGGQGRTGANVLTF.

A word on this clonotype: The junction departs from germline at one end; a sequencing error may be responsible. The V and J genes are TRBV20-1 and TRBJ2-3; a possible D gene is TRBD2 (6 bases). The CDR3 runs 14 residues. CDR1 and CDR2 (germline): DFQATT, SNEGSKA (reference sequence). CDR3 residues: CSTRASESTDTQYF. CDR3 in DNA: TGCAGTACTAGAGCTAGCGAGAGCACAGATACGCAGTATTTT.

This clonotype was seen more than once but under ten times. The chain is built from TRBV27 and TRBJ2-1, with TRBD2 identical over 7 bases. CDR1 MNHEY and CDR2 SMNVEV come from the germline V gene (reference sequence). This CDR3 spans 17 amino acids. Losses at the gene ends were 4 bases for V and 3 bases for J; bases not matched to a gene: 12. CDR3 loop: CASSSLFGLAGYNEQFF. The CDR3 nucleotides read TGTGCCAGCAGTTCTCTCTTTGGGTTAGCGGGCTACAATGAGCAGTTCTTC.